One sample yielded the 19 T cell receptor beta chains listed below, sequenced in a study of Graves' ophthalmopathy and Graves' hyperthyroidism. The authors amplified TCR beta CDR3 regions from RNA transcripts. First-round RT-PCR with HTBI primers preceded a second-round multiplex PCR. TCRdb used MiXCR to reprocess the multiplex PCR reads, holding one entry per CDR3 protein. The repertoire holds about 700,000 distinct CDR3 sequences, with roughly 40% as singletons. Material for sequencing was peripheral blood. Receptor source: an adult man with Graves' ophthalmopathy.

This clonotype showed up just a few times. The V gene is TRBV4-3, the J gene TRBJ2-7; a weak D match, TRBD1 (6 bases). Germline CDR1 reads LGHNA; CDR2 reads YSLEER. The CDR3 is made up of 14 amino acids. Trimming removed 4 bases from V and 3 bases from J, with 13 bases in between. The CDR3 coding sequence is TGCGCCAGCAGCCCACAGGGTATCGGCTACGAGCAGTACTTC. Translation gives CASSPQGIGYEQYF.

This clonotype was detected many times. This chain joins TRBV25-1 and TRBJ1-2; tentatively, D is TRBD1 (5 bases). The CDR3 contains 15 residues. V lost 3 bases, J lost 4 bases, and 15 bases lay in between. Germline V CDR1 and CDR2: MGHDK, SYGVNS. As DNA, the CDR3 is TGTGCCAGCAGTGACCCCGTACAGGAGTTCTATGGCTACACCTTC. This sequence encodes CASSDPVQEFYGYTF.

A remark on this clonotype: At one boundary the junction diverges from the germline segment, which might be a read error. V gene TRBV10-2 combines with J gene TRBJ2-5, with 9 bases lining up with TRBD1. The CDR3 loop spans 16 amino acids. Germline-derived CDR1 and CDR2 are WSHSY and SAAADI. The CDR3 DNA follows: TGTGCCAGCAGCTTAAGTTTTGGGACAGGGATTAAGACCCAGTACTTC. Protein: CASSLSFGTGIKTQYF.

The chain combines TRBV9 with TRBJ2-5; 8 bases are shared with TRBD1. Germline values: CDR1 SGDLS, CDR2 YYNGEE. The CDR3 has 15 amino acids. V trimming: 4 bases; J trimming: 2 bases; junction bases outside the gene matches: 7. CDR3 in amino acids: CASSPTDRVQETQYF. In DNA, the CDR3 is TGTGCCAGCAGCCCTACGGACAGGGTTCAAGAGACCCAGTACTTC.

At least ten counts were recorded for this clonotype. The chain links TRBV12-3 or TRBV12-4 to TRBJ2-7; 10 nucleotides match TRBD1. The CDR3 length is 15 residues. Trimming at V came to 5 bases and at J to 6 bases, leaving 10 bases not matched to a gene. The CDR3 loop reads CASSPMGQGIGEQYF. In DNA form, the CDR3 reads TGTGCCAGCAGTCCCATGGGACAGGGGATCGGCGAGCAGTACTTC.

The table lists this clonotype with a few counts. The chain recombines TRBV10-3 with TRBJ1-4, with 8 bases matching TRBD1. V shed 10 bases, J shed 7 bases, and the junction held 11 bases outside the gene matches. Germline CDR1 and CDR2: ENHRY and SYGVKD. The CDR3 is made up of 14 amino acids. The CDR3 DNA is TGTGCCAGCAGACCTACAGGGGGTCGTGAAAAACTGTTTTTT. The encoded protein is CASRPTGGREKLFF.

The sample holds a few counts of this clonotype. The V gene is TRBV20-1, the J gene TRBJ2-5; D remains ambiguous. This CDR3 has 12 amino acids. V was clipped by 3 bases and J by 5 bases, with 10 bases between them. Germline-derived CDR1 and CDR2 are DFQATT and SNEGSKA (reference sequence). The CDR3 nucleotides read TGCAGTGCTAGTGAAGGCTCCGAGACCCAGTACTTC. It is translated as CSASEGSETQYF.

On this clonotype itself: A read error may be the cause here, since a much bigger clone is one base away. The chain uses TRBV20-1 and TRBJ2-7; D is ambiguous. Germline CDR1 reads DFQATT; CDR2 reads SNEGSKA (reference sequence). V was shortened by 1 base and J by 3 bases, with 7 bases between the two germline ends. The CDR3 loop spans 12 amino acids. The CDR3 loop reads CSARGEVYEQYF. DNA for the CDR3: TGCAGTGCTAGAGGAGAGGTCTACGAGCAGTACTTC.

This clonotype occurred a few times. The chain has TRBV20-1 and TRBJ2-7, with 7 bases lining up with TRBD1. Germline lookup yields CDR1 DFQATT and CDR2 SNEGSKA (reference sequence). V was pared by 5 bases and J by 3 bases, with 7 bases of the junction left unmatched. The CDR3 has 13 residues. The CDR3 DNA reads as TGCAGTGCTTCCGACAGGGTAGTCTACGAGCAGTACTTC. This encodes CSASDRVVYEQYF.

V is TRBV19 and J is TRBJ2-3, with 7 nucleotides matching TRBD2. Germline V lookup: CDR1 LNHDA, CDR2 SQIVND (reference sequence). This CDR3 contains 16 residues. J lost 6 bases, V lost 5 bases, and 14 bases had no gene match. CDR3 amino acids: CASSRLAGTTHDTQYF. CDR3 nucleotide sequence: TGTGCCAGTAGTCGATTGGCCGGGACTACGCATGATACGCAGTATTTT. Full variable domain (missing parts from reference TRBV19 and TRBJ2-3): DGGITQSPKYLFRKEGQNVTLSCEQNLNHDAMYWYRQDPGQGLRLIYYSQIVNDFQKGDIAEGYSVSREKKESFPLTVTSAQKNPTAFYLCASSRLAGTTHDTQYFGPGTRLTVL.

This chain uses TRBV11-1 with TRBJ2-5; possibly TRBD2 for D (6 bases). Germline-derived CDR1 and CDR2 are SGHAT and FQDESV (reference sequence). The CDR3 is 14 residues long. The CDR3 loop reads CARDGGGIQETQYF. CDR3 coding DNA: TGTGCTAGAGACGGTGGGGGGATTCAAGAGACCCAGTACTTC. The variable domain in full, with the rest retrieved from reference TRBV11-1 and TRBJ2-5, is EAEVAQSPRYKITEKSQAVAFWCDPISGHATLYWYRQILGQGPELLVQFQDESVVDDSQLPKDRFSAERLKGVDSTLKIQPAELGDSAMYLCARDGGGIQETQYFGPGTRLLVL.

This clonotype was counted at least ten times. The chain links TRBV7-2 to TRBJ1-1; D ambiguous. This CDR3 region has 16 residues. V lost 1 base and J 3 bases, leaving 15 bases between the germline ends. Per the germline V gene, CDR1 is SGHTA and CDR2 is FQGNSA. The CDR3 sequence: CASSLGFGVGDTEAFF. The CDR3 nucleotides read TGTGCCAGCAGCTTAGGCTTTGGAGTTGGAGACACTGAAGCTTTCTTT.

CDR3 sequence reads: CAKHRGGNTEAFF. The CDR3, as DNA: TGTGCCAAACACAGGGGGGGGAACACTGAAGCTTTCTTT. The chain links TRBV11-2 to TRBJ1-1; 8 positions agree with TRBD1. The CDR3 spans 13 residues. V dropped 10 bases and J dropped 1; count of bases not matched to a gene: 5. CDR1 and CDR2 (germline): SGHAT, FQNNGV. Drawing the rest from reference TRBV11-2 and TRBJ1-1, the complete variable domain is EAGVAQSPRYKIIEKRQSVAFWCNPISGHATLYWYQQILGQGPKLLIQFQNNGVVDDSQLPKDRFSAERLKGVDSTLKIQPAKLEDSAVYLCAKHRGGNTEAFFGQGTRLTVV.

Worth noting for this clonotype: This could be a read error, since a much larger clone is one nucleotide away. The J gene is TRBJ2-7, the V gene TRBV10-2; a possible D gene is TRBD2 (5 bases). The length of the CDR3 is 12 residues. Germline V gene data show CDR1 as WSHSY and CDR2 as SAAADI. CDR3 coding DNA: TGCACCAGCAGTGAGCGGTGGCGTCTTGCCTCCTTC. Protein: CTSSERWRLASF.

This chain joins TRBV7-9 and TRBJ2-2; D perhaps matches TRBD1 (6 bases). CDR1 is SEHNR, CDR2 FQNEAQ, per germline (reference sequence). The V end lost 5 bases, the J end lost 4 bases, and 17 bases lay between the germline ends. This CDR3 comprises 16 residues. The CDR3 here is CASSGRDTAVTGELFF. The DNA for the CDR3 is TGTGCCAGCAGCGGACGGGACACCGCCGTCACCGGGGAGCTGTTTTTT.

The table lists this clonotype with a count of one. V and J are TRBV19 and TRBJ2-2; possible D gene TRBD2, 6 bases. Trimming pared 5 bases from V and 7 bases from J, leaving 17 bases between. This CDR3 region has 15 residues. Germline CDR1 LNHDA, CDR2 SQIVND (reference sequence). CDR3 bases: TGTGCCAGTAGTCCGTACGGCGGGGTAGGCGGGGAGCTGTTTTTT. Amino acid sequence: CASSPYGGVGGELFF.

The chain is built from TRBV7-9 and TRBJ1-3, with TRBD1 as a possible D gene (6 bases). Per germline, CDR1 SEHNR and CDR2 FQNEAQ (reference sequence). CDR3 length: 17 amino acids. Trimming removed 4 bases from V and 0 bases from J, with 16 bases in between. DNA of the CDR3: TGTGCCAGCAGCTCCGGACAGCCACCAACCTCTGGAAACACCATATATTTT. It is translated as CASSSGQPPTSGNTIYF.

The rearrangement uses TRBV9 and TRBJ2-2; 7 nucleotides match TRBD2. Trimming removed 5 bases from V and 4 bases from J; junction bases left unmatched: 8. Per germline, CDR1 SGDLS and CDR2 YYNGEE. This CDR3 comprises 15 residues. For the CDR3, the DNA is TGTGCCAGCAGAACGGGACTAACCCCCACCGGGGAGCTGTTTTTT. This gives the protein CASRTGLTPTGELFF.

This clonotype was counted at least ten times. The chain links TRBV29-1 to TRBJ1-3; D remains unclear. This CDR3 region has 13 residues. Per the germline V gene, CDR1 is SQVTM and CDR2 is ANQGSEA. V was clipped by 6 bases and J by 0 bases, with 9 bases between them. Written as DNA, the CDR3 is TGCAGCGTCCGACTGAACTCTGGAAACACCATATATTTT. Translated, it gives CSVRLNSGNTIYF.